This T cell receptor beta chain was profiled in a study of blood T cell repertoires in COVID-19. Unmatched junction bases numbered 12, after V lost 7 bases and J lost 2 bases. The CDR3 consists of 16 residues. Germline values: CDR1 MNHEY, CDR2 SMNVEV (reference sequence). Authors' methods: Estimates of nucleated cell counts were drawn from the amplification of reference gene primers. Produced via immunoSEQ multiplex PCR; TCRdb's table is partial and in-frame only. The V and J calls and clone size were taken over from that table, and D and trimming were inferred from the DNA. The table includes 270,000 or so clones, 82% detected once.

This TCR was sampled from a woman between 18 and 29 years old with acute or convalescent COVID-19. V gene TRBV27 combines with J gene TRBJ2-7, with 9 bases identical to TRBD2. Sequencing input: peripheral blood. The CDR3 reads CASTLSRTSATYEQYF. The CDR3 nucleotides are TGTGCCAGCACCCTCAGCAGGACTAGCGCAACCTACGAGCAGTACTTC.